A single sample is the source of the 27 T cell receptor beta chains below, sequenced in a study of shared clonotypes between healthy human individuals. The repertoire was sequenced with immunoSEQ multiplex PCR; TCRdb's copy has only in-frame clones and lacks some. The data contain about a million clones, under 80% of them singletons. The sequenced material came from memory CD4+ T cells sorted from blood. Specified subset: CD45RA-negative fraction. These receptors were taken from a man between 18 and 29 years old in good health.

The chain is built from TRBV23-1 and TRBJ2-1, with 8 bases aligning to TRBD2. TRBV23-1 has ORF status, its function being uncertain. CDR3 length equals 15 residues. Losses at the gene ends were 0 bases for V and 7 bases for J; bases not matched to a gene: 5. This chain's CDR3 is CASSQSRVAGNEQFF. For the CDR3, the DNA is TGCGCCAGCAGTCAATCGAGAGTAGCGGGGAATGAGCAGTTCTTC.

The chain is built from TRBV18 and TRBJ1-1; perhaps TRBD1 as D (5 bases). Germline assignment: CDR1 KGHSH and CDR2 LQKENI. The CDR3 is 17 amino acids. Trimming removed 0 bases at V and 1 base at J, with 15 bases between. The CDR3 reads CASSPPMGGKENTEAFF. DNA for the CDR3: TGTGCCAGCTCACCACCAATGGGGGGGAAGGAGAACACTGAAGCTTTCTTT.

V is TRBV6-6 and J is TRBJ1-5; D is possibly TRBD1 (5 bases). This CDR3 region has 14 residues. Germline lookup yields CDR1 MNHNY and CDR2 SVGAGI (reference sequence). V was pared by 6 bases and J by 3 bases, with 12 bases between. The CDR3 DNA follows: TGTGCCAGCAGACCCGGGACTTCCAATCAGCCCCAGCATTTT. It yields the protein CASRPGTSNQPQHF.

This clone was seen a single time. The chain links TRBV18 to TRBJ2-1, with D possibly matching TRBD2 (6 bases). Germline V gives CDR1 KGHSH, CDR2 LQKENI. CDR3 length equals 15 residues. V lost 3 bases and J 5 bases, leaving 14 bases between the germline ends. CDR3 coding DNA: TGTGCCAGCTCACCTAACGGGGGTTCTAACAATGAGCAGTTCTTC. The encoded protein is CASSPNGGSNNEQFF.

The genes are TRBV2 and TRBJ2-5; TRBD1 agrees at 11 bases. Per germline, CDR1 SNHLY and CDR2 FYNNEI. J gave up 9 bases and V 6 bases, and 6 bases lay outside the gene matches. The CDR3 is made up of 13 amino acids. The CDR3 DNA reads TGTGCCAGCAGCGGACAGGGGGCCGGGGCCCAGTACTTC. It specifies CASSGQGAGAQYF. Based on the CDR3 plus reference TRBV2 and TRBJ2-5, the full variable domain is EPEVTQTPSHQVTQMGQEVILRCVPISNHLYFYWYRQILGQKVEFLVSFYNNEISEKSEIFDDQFSVERPDGSNFTLKIRSTKLEDSAMYFCASSGQGAGAQYFGPGTRLLVL.

The chain combines TRBV7-2 with TRBJ2-6; TRBD1 is a possible D gene (6 bases). V was clipped by 4 bases and J by 4 bases, with 11 bases between them. There are 15 residues in the CDR3. The germline CDR1 and CDR2 sequences are SGHTA and FQGNSA. For the CDR3, the DNA is TGTGCCAGCAGCTCCGCAGGGGCCGGGGCCAACGTCCTGACTTTC. Protein product: CASSSAGAGANVLTF.

The CDR3 DNA reads as TGTGCCATCAAACTAGCGGGGGCTACAGATACGCAGTATTTT. This codes for CAIKLAGATDTQYF. This chain joins TRBV10-3 and TRBJ2-3; TRBD2 matches at 11 bases. Trimming removed 7 bases from V and 3 bases from J; junction bases left unmatched: 3. The CDR3 spans 14 residues. Germline CDR1 ENHRY, CDR2 SYGVKD.

This clone was recorded a few times. The gene calls are TRBV19 and TRBJ2-2; TRBD2 matches 8 bases. Germline lookup yields CDR1 LNHDA and CDR2 SQIVND (reference sequence). V gave up 5 bases and J gave up 4 bases; unmatched junction bases: 6. This CDR3 contains 15 residues. CDR3 in amino acids: CASSGSGGPTGELFF. The CDR3 region has the DNA TGTGCCAGTAGTGGTTCGGGAGGGCCCACCGGGGAGCTGTTTTTT.

This clone was observed a single time. This chain uses TRBV18 with TRBJ1-2, with 8 bases lining up with TRBD1. The CDR3 is 13 amino acids. The J segment lost 4 bases and the V segment lost 2 bases, leaving 0 bases of the junction unmatched. Germline-derived CDR1 and CDR2 are KGHSH and LQKENI. The CDR3 DNA is TGTGCCAGCTCACCAGGGACAGGCTATGGCTACACCTTC. Its protein product is CASSPGTGYGYTF.

The chain joins TRBV11-2 to TRBJ2-7; unclear D gene. The CDR3 is made up of 14 amino acids. V lost 2 bases and J lost 2, with 10 bases in between. Germline V gene data show CDR1 as SGHAT and CDR2 as FQNNGV. CDR3 DNA sequence: TGTGCCAGCAGCTTAATACGGACCCCCTACGAGCAGTACTTC. This translates into CASSLIRTPYEQYF.

The chain joins TRBV5-1 to TRBJ2-7; D unresolved. The CDR3 is made up of 16 amino acids. Trimming cost V 4 bases and J 0 bases, with 17 bases left between them. Germline lookup yields CDR1 SGHRS and CDR2 YFSETQ. The CDR3, as DNA: TGCGCCAGCAGCGGTACGGGCACAAGTAGCTCCTACGAGCAGTACTTC. This translates into CASSGTGTSSSYEQYF.

The chain has TRBV6-5 and TRBJ2-1; the D is unclear. Trimming left V 2 bases short and J 6 bases short, with 2 bases between. The CDR3 loop spans 11 amino acids. Germline CDR1 reads MNHEY; CDR2 reads SVGAGI. CDR3 sequence (DNA): TGTGCCAGCAGTTACATCAATGAGCAGTTCTTC. It specifies CASSYINEQFF.

The genes are TRBV4-3 and TRBJ2-3; unclear D gene. This CDR3 is 15 amino acids long. V was shortened by 0 bases and J by 2 bases, with 9 bases between the two germline ends. The germline CDR1 and CDR2 sequences are LGHNA and YSLEER. CDR3 DNA sequence: TGCGCCAGCAGCCAAGATATCGGATACACAGATACGCAGTATTTT. It specifies CASSQDIGYTDTQYF.

This clone was picked up one time. This sequence joins TRBV18 and TRBJ2-1; tentatively, D is TRBD1 or TRBD2 (5 bases each). The CDR3 is 13 amino acids. Germline V gene lookup returns CDR1 KGHSH and CDR2 LQKENI. Trimming left V 3 bases short and J 8 bases short, with 11 bases between. CDR3: CASSPFMGDEQFF. The CDR3 DNA follows: TGTGCCAGCTCACCTTTTATGGGGGATGAGCAGTTCTTC.

The chain couples TRBV10-3 to TRBJ1-2; no clear D. This CDR3 contains 15 residues. Per the germline V gene, CDR1 is ENHRY and CDR2 is SYGVKD. V was shortened by 3 bases and J by 2 bases, with 13 bases between the two germline ends. CDR3 sequence (DNA): TGTGCCATCAGTGAATCCGCAGGACCCAACTATGGCTACACCTTC. Encoded protein: CAISESAGPNYGYTF.

The J gene is TRBJ1-5, the V gene TRBV6-1, with a possible D match to TRBD1 (5 bases). The CDR3 has 13 amino acids. Germline V gives CDR1 MNHNS, CDR2 SASEGT. V was cut by 5 bases and J by 5 bases, with 10 bases left in between. In DNA, the CDR3 is TGTGCCAGCAGTCCGGGACTTTATCAGCCCCAGCATTTT. As protein: CASSPGLYQPQHF.

The rearrangement joins TRBV6-5 to TRBJ1-2; no clear D. The CDR3 loop spans 15 amino acids. The V gene's germline CDR1 is MNHEY and CDR2 SVGAGI. The V gene lost 5 bases and the J gene lost 1 base, with 14 bases spanning the gap. CDR3 loop: CASSGKERRNYGYTF. Written as DNA, the CDR3 is TGTGCCAGCAGTGGGAAGGAACGGCGTAACTATGGCTACACCTTC.

The chain joins TRBV5-1 to TRBJ1-6; 10 bases line up with TRBD1. The CDR3 is made up of 13 amino acids. CDR1 SGHRS and CDR2 YFSETQ come from the germline V gene. J lost 13 bases, V lost 0 bases, and 1 base had no gene match. CDR3 bases: TGCGCCAGCAGCTTGGGGGACAGGGGTCCCCTCCACTTT. It is translated as CASSLGDRGPLHF.

This chain joins TRBV2 and TRBJ2-1, with D unresolved. The V end was cut by 4 bases, the J end by 6 bases, with 10 bases between. The CDR3 spans 13 residues. CDR1 SNHLY and CDR2 FYNNEI come from the germline V gene. Written as DNA, the CDR3 is TGTGCCAGCAGTGGAAACCGGGTCAATGAGCAGTTCTTC. This gives the protein CASSGNRVNEQFF.

The chain links TRBV7-2 to TRBJ2-1, with D unclear. CDR1 and CDR2 (germline): SGHTA, FQGNSA. V lost 2 bases to trimming and J lost 0 bases, with 11 bases between them. The length of the CDR3 is 16 residues. CDR3 in DNA: TGTGCCAGCAGCTTATCAATGAGAAACTCCTACAATGAGCAGTTCTTC. Amino acid sequence: CASSLSMRNSYNEQFF.

V usage is TRBV27 and J usage is TRBJ1-1; D gene ambiguous. Germline V gives CDR1 MNHEY, CDR2 SMNVEV (reference sequence). V gave up 3 bases and J gave up 1 base, with 9 bases separating them. The CDR3 has 14 amino acids. The CDR3 loop is CASSFTSSNTEAFF. CDR3 bases: TGTGCCAGCAGTTTTACGTCATCGAACACTGAAGCTTTCTTT.

This clone was recorded only once. The chain is built from TRBV14 and TRBJ1-1; the match to TRBD1 covers 9 bases. The CDR3 totals 15 residues. Trimming at V came to 1 base and at J to 4 bases, leaving 4 bases not matched to a gene. CDR1 is SGHDN, CDR2 FVKESK, per germline. Here the CDR3 reads CASSQVGQGSTEAFF. DNA for the CDR3: TGTGCCAGCAGCCAAGTGGGACAGGGTAGCACTGAAGCTTTCTTT.

This clone turned up a few times. V gene TRBV7-6 combines with J gene TRBJ2-2; D is undetermined. This CDR3 has 16 residues. V dropped 4 bases and J dropped 3 bases, with 15 bases sitting between them. Germline CDR1 SGHVS, CDR2 FNYEAQ. This CDR3 reads CASSSWRVGDTGELFF. The CDR3 DNA reads TGTGCCAGCAGCTCCTGGCGTGTAGGAGACACCGGGGAGCTGTTTTTT.

CDR3 in DNA: TGTGCCAGCAGCCAAAACAGGGTAGCCTATGGCTACACCTTC. As protein: CASSQNRVAYGYTF. The rearrangement uses TRBV5-6 and TRBJ1-2; D might be TRBD1 (6 bases). Between the trimmed V and J ends, which lost 4 bases and 4 bases, there was a span of 14 bases. The CDR3 extends over 14 amino acids. Germline V gives CDR1 SGHDT, CDR2 YYEEEE.

This chain uses TRBV7-2 with TRBJ2-7, with D perhaps being TRBD1 or TRBD2 (5 bases each). The germline CDR1 and CDR2 sequences are SGHTA and FQGNSA. The CDR3 is 16 residues long. V lost 1 base and J lost 0, with 13 bases in between. The CDR3 region has the DNA TGTGCCAGCAGCTTAGTGGGGGACCCTATCTCCTACGAGCAGTACTTC. This gives the protein CASSLVGDPISYEQYF. Full variable domain (remainder filled in from reference TRBV7-2 and TRBJ2-7): GAGVSQSPSNKVTEKGKDVELRCDPISGHTALYWYRQSLGQGLEFLIYFQGNSAPDKSGLPSDRFSAERTGGSVSTLTIQRTQQEDSAVYLCASSLVGDPISYEQYFGPGTRLTVT.

With respect to this clone: One junction end does not reproduce the germline sequence, and a read error may be involved. V and J are TRBV6-5 and TRBJ1-3, with TRBD1 as a possible D gene (6 bases). The CDR3 contains 13 residues. Germline V CDR1 and CDR2: MNHEY, SVGAGI. Here the CDR3 reads CASSYARGGKLDF. The CDR3 DNA reads TGTGCCAGCAGTTACGCGAGGGGGGGGAAGCTGGATTTT.

The rearrangement joins TRBV9 to TRBJ2-7; 7 nucleotides line up with TRBD1. Germline CDR1 and CDR2: SGDLS and YYNGEE. The CDR3 length is 15 residues. V shed 1 base, J shed 1 base, and the junction held 5 bases outside the gene matches. Written as DNA, the CDR3 is TGTGCCAGCAGCGTATCGGGACAGTTTTCCTACGAGCAGTACTTC. It is translated as CASSVSGQFSYEQYF.